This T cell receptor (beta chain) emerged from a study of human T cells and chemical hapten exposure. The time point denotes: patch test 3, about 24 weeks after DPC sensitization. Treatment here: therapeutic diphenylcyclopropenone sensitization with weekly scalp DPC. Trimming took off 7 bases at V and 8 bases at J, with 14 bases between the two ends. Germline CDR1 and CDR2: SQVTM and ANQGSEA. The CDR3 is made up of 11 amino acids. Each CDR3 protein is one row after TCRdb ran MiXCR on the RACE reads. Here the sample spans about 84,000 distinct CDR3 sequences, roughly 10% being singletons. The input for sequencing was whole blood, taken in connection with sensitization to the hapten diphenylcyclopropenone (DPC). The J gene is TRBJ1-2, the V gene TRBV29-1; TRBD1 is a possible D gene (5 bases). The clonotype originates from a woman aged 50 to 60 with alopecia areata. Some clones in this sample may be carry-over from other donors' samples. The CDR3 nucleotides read TGCAGCGCTGGGGCAGGGCAGGGCTACACCTTC. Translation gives CSAGAGQGYTF.